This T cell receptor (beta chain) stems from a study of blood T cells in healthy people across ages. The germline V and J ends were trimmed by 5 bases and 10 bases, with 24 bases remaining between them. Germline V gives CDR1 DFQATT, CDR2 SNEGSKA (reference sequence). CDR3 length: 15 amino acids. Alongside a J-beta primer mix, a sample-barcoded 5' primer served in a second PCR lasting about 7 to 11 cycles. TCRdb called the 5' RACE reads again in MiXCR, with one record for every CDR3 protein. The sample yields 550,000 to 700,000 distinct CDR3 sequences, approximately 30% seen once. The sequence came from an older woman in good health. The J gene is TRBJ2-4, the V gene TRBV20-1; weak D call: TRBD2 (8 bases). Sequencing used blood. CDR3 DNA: TGCAGTGCTCTAACCACGAGCGGGGGACAGAGGATTCAGTACTTC. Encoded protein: CSALTTSGGQRIQYF.